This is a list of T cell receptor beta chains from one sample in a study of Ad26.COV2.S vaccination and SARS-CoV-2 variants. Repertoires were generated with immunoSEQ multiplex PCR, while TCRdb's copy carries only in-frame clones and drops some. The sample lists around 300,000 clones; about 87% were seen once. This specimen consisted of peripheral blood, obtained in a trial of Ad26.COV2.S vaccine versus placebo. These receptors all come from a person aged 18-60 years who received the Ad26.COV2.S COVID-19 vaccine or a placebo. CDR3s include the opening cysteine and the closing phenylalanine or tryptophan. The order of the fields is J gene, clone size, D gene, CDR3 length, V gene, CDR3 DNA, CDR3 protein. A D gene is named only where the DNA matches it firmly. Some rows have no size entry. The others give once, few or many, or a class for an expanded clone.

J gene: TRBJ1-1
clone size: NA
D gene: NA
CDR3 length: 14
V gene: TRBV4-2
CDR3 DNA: TGTGCCAGCAGCCAAGGACTGTTAAACACTGAAGCTTTCTTT
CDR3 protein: CASSQGLLNTEAFF

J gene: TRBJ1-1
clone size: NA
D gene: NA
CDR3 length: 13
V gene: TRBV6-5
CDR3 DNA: TGTGCCAGCAGTCCGACAACTAACACTGAAGCTTTCTTT
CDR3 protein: CASSPTTNTEAFF

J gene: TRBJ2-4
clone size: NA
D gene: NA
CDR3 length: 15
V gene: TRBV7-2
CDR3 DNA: TGTGCCAGCAGCCCGAGGGGCCCGAGCCAGGGCATTCAGTACTTC
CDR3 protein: CASSPRGPSQGIQYF

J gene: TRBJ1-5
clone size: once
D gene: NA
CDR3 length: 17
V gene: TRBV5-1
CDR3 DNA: TGCGCCAGCAGCTTGCGGGGCTTGGAGGGAAGCAATCAGCCCCAGCATTTT
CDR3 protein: CASSLRGLEGSNQPQHF

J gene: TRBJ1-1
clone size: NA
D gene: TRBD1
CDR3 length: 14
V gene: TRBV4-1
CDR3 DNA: TGCGCCAGCAGCCAAGGACAGGGGAACACTGAAGCTTTCTTT
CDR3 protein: CASSQGQGNTEAFF

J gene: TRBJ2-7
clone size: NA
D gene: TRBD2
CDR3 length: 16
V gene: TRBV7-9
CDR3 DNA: TGTGCCAGCAGCTTAGGAACTCGGACTAGCGGCTACGAGCAGTACTTC
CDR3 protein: CASSLGTRTSGYEQYF

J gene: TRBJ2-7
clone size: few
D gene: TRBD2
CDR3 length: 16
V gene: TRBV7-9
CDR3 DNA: TGTGCCAGCAGCTTAGGATGGGGACTAACACTCCCTGCGATCAAATTC
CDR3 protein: CASSLGWGLTLPAIKF

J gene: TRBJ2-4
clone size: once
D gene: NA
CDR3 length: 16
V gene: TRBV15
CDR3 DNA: TGTGCCACCAGCAGAGATGTCGGGGGTACTAAAAACATTCAGTACTTC
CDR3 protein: CATSRDVGGTKNIQYF

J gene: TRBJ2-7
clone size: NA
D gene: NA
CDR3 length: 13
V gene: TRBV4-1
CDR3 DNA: TGCGCCAGCAGCCATGATACGGAACCAGCCATCTACTTC
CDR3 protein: CASSHDTEPAIYF

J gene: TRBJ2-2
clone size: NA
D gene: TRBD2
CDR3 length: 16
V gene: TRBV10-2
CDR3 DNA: TGCGCCAGCAGTGAGCGTGCGGGAGGAAACACCGGGGAGCTGTTTTTT
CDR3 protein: CASSERAGGNTGELFF

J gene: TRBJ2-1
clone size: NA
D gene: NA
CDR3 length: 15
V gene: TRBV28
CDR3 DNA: TGTGCCAGCAGTTACGACTGGAGCTCCTACAATGAGCAGTTCTTC
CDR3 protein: CASSYDWSSYNEQFF

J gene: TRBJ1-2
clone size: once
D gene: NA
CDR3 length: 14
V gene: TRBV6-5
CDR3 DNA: TGTGCCAGCGCACCGCCTGGATCTAACTATGGCTACACCTTC
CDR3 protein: CASAPPGSNYGYTF

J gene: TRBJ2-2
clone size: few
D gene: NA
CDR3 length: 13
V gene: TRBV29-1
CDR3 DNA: TGCAGCTGCTTGGCTAGATACACCGGGGAGCTGTTTTTT
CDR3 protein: CSCLARYTGELFF

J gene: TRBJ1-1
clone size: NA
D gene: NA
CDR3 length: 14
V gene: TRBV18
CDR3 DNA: TGTGCCAGCTCACCCATTAATATGAACACTGAAGCTTTCTTT
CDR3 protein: CASSPINMNTEAFF

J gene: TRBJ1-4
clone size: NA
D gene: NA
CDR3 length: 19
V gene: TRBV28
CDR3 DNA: TGTGCCAGCAGTGTACGACAGCAGTCAGGGGTGTTTCGGAATGAAAAACTGTTTTTT
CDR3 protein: CASSVRQQSGVFRNEKLFF

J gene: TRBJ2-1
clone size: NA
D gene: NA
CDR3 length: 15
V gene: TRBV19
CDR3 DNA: TGTGCCAGTAGTATTGCAGGGGACCCCTGGGATGAGCAGTTCTTC
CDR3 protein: CASSIAGDPWDEQFF